Listed below are T cell receptor beta chains from one sample, sequenced in a study of cytomegalovirus exposure and HLA in healthy donors. Here immunoSEQ multiplex PCR was the method, and the copy in TCRdb shows in-frame clones only, minus some. The sample consists of 170,000 or so clones, approximately 84% of them appearing once. Sequenced input: PBMCs. These receptors were collected from a boy younger than 10 in good health and CMV-seronegative. Both conserved end residues are part of each CDR3. Fields, in order: V gene, J gene, CDR3 protein.

TRBV9	TRBJ2-2	CASSDPGGTGELFF
TRBV19	TRBJ2-7	CASSLRAPGDYEQYF
TRBV25-1	TRBJ2-7	CASSDRLGGYEQYF
TRBV19	TRBJ1-2	CASSIEWPGYGYTF
TRBV2	TRBJ2-7	CASSVPRDREIYEQYF
TRBV12-5	TRBJ2-7	CASGPDRFRGAYEQYF
TRBV19	TRBJ2-1	CASSATSGRPKYNEQFF
TRBV4-1	TRBJ2-5	CASSQDVGKQETQYF
TRBV28	TRBJ2-5	CASSFGGGQETQYF
TRBV2	TRBJ2-1	CASSTDFQAYEQFF
TRBV4-1	-	CASSLGLAGSYEQYF
TRBV10-3	TRBJ1-1	CAIRGPGQGNQSGYSEEAFF
TRBV11-2	TRBJ1-2	CASSLAQGGGYTF
TRBV9	TRBJ2-3	CASSVVSGSDTQYF
TRBV25-1	TRBJ2-3	CASSITGTVDTQYF
TRBV5-1	-	CASSYDPTSGRTYEQYF
TRBV19	TRBJ2-5	CASSIAPGLAGAGWETQYF
TRBV21-1	TRBJ1-4	CASSNKKQGTNEKLFF
TRBV27	TRBJ2-1	CASRTGQGTNEQFF
TRBV2	TRBJ2-7	CASTLRTGAQEQYF
TRBV19	TRBJ2-1	CASSSRTGSSYNEQFF
TRBV15	TRBJ1-3	CATSRVTQGADTIYF
TRBV2	TRBJ2-3	CASRPDRATTDTQYF
TRBV6-6	TRBJ1-1	CASTSQGVGAFF
TRBV28	TRBJ2-1	CASGDGTGSYNEQFF
TRBV7-2	TRBJ2-3	CASSFNGQGITDTQYF
TRBV27	TRBJ1-1	CASSLQVKSEAFF
TRBV5-1	TRBJ2-4	CASSAAGGKLAKNIQYF
TRBV29-1	TRBJ2-1	CSVGKKAGGPHNEQFF
TRBV6-5	TRBJ2-7	CASRTTTGDEQYF
TRBV19	TRBJ2-5	CASSYGLAGLKTQYF
TRBV5-1	TRBJ2-7	CASSMRYREGEQYF